Below are 24 T cell receptor beta chains sequenced from a single sample in a study of response to subunit inactivated influenza vaccine. TCRdb recomputed calls from the RT-PCR reads with MiXCR, one row per CDR3 protein. The sample records over 300,000 distinct CDR3 sequences, just over 20% being singletons. This material consisted of PBMCs from blood, taken about 19 months after vaccination. All receptors derive from a man between 50 and 75 years old who received an inactivated influenza vaccine.

The V gene is TRBV29-1, the J gene TRBJ2-6; no reliable D call. This CDR3 region has 12 residues. Trimming removed 7 bases at V and 4 bases at J, with 8 bases between. CDR1 and CDR2 (germline): SQVTM, ANQGSEA. The CDR3 reads CSADLGANVLTF. DNA for the CDR3: TGCAGCGCCGACTTGGGGGCCAACGTCCTGACTTTC.

This chain joins TRBV5-1 and TRBJ2-1, with D tentatively TRBD2 (5 bases). CDR1 is SGHRS, CDR2 YFSETQ, per germline. The CDR3 loop spans 13 amino acids. V was cut by 4 bases and J by 6 bases, with 11 bases left in between. The CDR3 DNA reads as TGCGCCAGCAGCCAGGACTCGTCCAATGAGCAGTTCTTC. Encoded protein: CASSQDSSNEQFF.

The gene calls are TRBV29-1 and TRBJ2-1, with 9 bases fitting TRBD2. Trimming at V came to 6 bases and at J to 6 bases, leaving 15 bases not matched to a gene. Germline V gene data show CDR1 as SQVTM and CDR2 as ANQGSEA. The CDR3 is 16 amino acids. The CDR3 reads CSVAPGGVSGSNEQFF. In nucleotides, the CDR3 is TGCAGCGTGGCCCCGGGAGGGGTTAGCGGGAGCAATGAGCAGTTCTTC.

This clonotype was picked up a small number of times. The V and J genes are TRBV20-1 and TRBJ1-6; D is possibly TRBD1 (6 bases). CDR3 length equals 20 residues. Germline V gives CDR1 DFQATT, CDR2 SNEGSKA (reference sequence). V lost 0 bases and J 0 bases, leaving 21 bases between the germline ends. CDR3 loop: CSAREPPGTRGSSYNSPLHF. As DNA, the CDR3 is TGCAGTGCTAGAGAGCCCCCCGGGACAAGGGGGAGCTCCTATAATTCACCCCTCCACTTT.

This clonotype appeared a few times. This rearrangement joins TRBV7-2 to TRBJ2-3, with 11 bases matching TRBD2. V dropped 10 bases and J dropped 2; count of bases not matched to a gene: 8. Germline V gene lookup returns CDR1 SGHTA and CDR2 FQGNSA. This CDR3 contains 15 residues. The CDR3: CATRLAGLSTDTQYF. In nucleotides, the CDR3 is TGTGCCACAAGACTAGCGGGGCTATCCACAGATACGCAGTATTTT.

The chain recombines TRBV6-5 with TRBJ2-2; no clear D. The CDR3 is 12 residues long. V was clipped by 10 bases and J by 7 bases, with 13 bases between them. Germline CDR1 MNHEY, CDR2 SVGAGI. The DNA for the CDR3 is TGTGCCACCTCCCCGACGGGCGGGGAGCTGTTTTTT. As protein: CATSPTGGELFF.

The table lists this clonotype with a few counts. The rearrangement joins TRBV6-2 or TRBV6-3 to TRBJ2-1; maybe TRBD2 (5 bases). Trimming took off 4 bases at V and 3 bases at J, with 10 bases between the two ends. Germline CDR1 reads MNHEY; CDR2 reads SVGEGT. This CDR3 region has 14 residues. In DNA form, the CDR3 reads TGTGCCAGCAGTTCTGTTGGACTCTACAATGAGCAGTTCTTC. Translation: CASSSVGLYNEQFF.

CDR3 coding DNA: TGTGCCAGCAGTTTGGGGAACGGTGGCTACACCTTC. Encoded protein: CASSLGNGGYTF. The chain recombines TRBV12-3 or TRBV12-4 with TRBJ1-2, with D unresolved. Trimming pared 3 bases from V and 7 bases from J, leaving 9 bases between. This CDR3 comprises 12 residues.

J is TRBJ2-7 and V is TRBV4-2; D not resolved. Germline values: CDR1 LGHNA, CDR2 YNFKEQ. The CDR3 has 13 amino acids. Trimming left V 2 bases short and J 5 bases short, with 10 bases between. This chain's CDR3 is CASSQLLDDEQYF. DNA of the CDR3: TGTGCCAGCAGCCAACTGCTCGATGACGAGCAGTACTTC.

This chain links TRBV7-9 with TRBJ2-7, with a weak D call TRBD1 (5 bases). Germline values: CDR1 SEHNR, CDR2 FQNEAQ (reference sequence). V was pared by 4 bases and J by 0 bases, with 13 bases between. The CDR3 runs 15 residues. The CDR3 DNA sequence: TGTGCCAGCAGCTGGCCAGGGCAGGGCTCCTACGAGCAGTACTTC. Translating gives CASSWPGQGSYEQYF.

The chain recombines TRBV10-3 with TRBJ1-5; TRBD1 is a possible D gene (5 bases). Per the germline V gene, CDR1 is ENHRY and CDR2 is SYGVKD. With 11 bases removed from V and 4 bases from J, the gap between germline ends came to 15 bases. The CDR3 is 13 residues long. CDR3 loop: CAHGEGRNQPQHF. CDR3 DNA sequence: TGTGCCCACGGAGAGGGGCGGAATCAGCCCCAGCATTTT.

The table lists this clonotype with a few counts. The chain's CDR3 is CSAEKGWDGSYNEQFF. In nucleotides, the CDR3 is TGCAGTGCCGAAAAGGGCTGGGACGGCTCCTACAATGAGCAGTTCTTC. The chain links TRBV20-1 to TRBJ2-1, with D possibly being TRBD1 or TRBD2 (5 bases each). Per germline, CDR1 DFQATT and CDR2 SNEGSKA (reference sequence). The V gene lost 6 bases and the J gene lost 0 bases, with 18 bases spanning the gap. CDR3 size: 16 residues.

This clonotype was seen more than once but under ten times. The chain employs TRBV4-3 and TRBJ2-2, with D perhaps given as TRBD1 or TRBD2 (5 bases each). The CDR3 length is 17 residues. Germline assignment: CDR1 LGHNA and CDR2 YSLEER. V was shortened by 0 bases and J by 2 bases, with 13 bases between the two germline ends. The chain's CDR3 is CASSQDPGTVNTGELFF. In DNA form, the CDR3 reads TGCGCCAGCAGCCAAGATCCGGGGACCGTAAACACCGGGGAGCTGTTTTTT.

This clonotype has ten or more counts. The rearrangement uses TRBV19 and TRBJ1-6, with 9 bases aligning to TRBD1. The CDR3 has 15 amino acids. Germline CDR1 is LNHDA and CDR2 is SQIVND (reference sequence). V shed 6 bases and J 15 bases; nucleotides not matched to a gene: 15. The CDR3 bases are TGTGCCAGTAGGCAACCGGGACAGGGTAATTCAGGCCTCCACTTT. It codes for CASRQPGQGNSGLHF.

This clonotype has a count of ten or more. This chain joins TRBV3-1 and TRBJ1-2; D perhaps matches TRBD1 (5 bases). From germline, CDR1 is LGHDT and CDR2 YNNKEL (reference sequence). CDR3 size: 14 residues. Trimming took 0 bases from V and 6 from J, leaving 11 bases between them. CDR3 amino acids: CASSQESTADGYTF. The CDR3 bases are TGTGCCAGCAGCCAAGAATCGACAGCGGATGGCTACACCTTC.

The V gene is TRBV2, the J gene TRBJ2-6; either TRBD1 or TRBD2 may supply D (5 bases each). V shed 3 bases and J shed 2 bases, with 11 bases lying between them. The CDR3 runs 16 residues. Germline values: CDR1 SNHLY, CDR2 FYNNEI. The CDR3 DNA is TGTGCCAGCAGTGACGGGGCAGGGACTGGGGCCAACGTCCTGACTTTC. Amino acids: CASSDGAGTGANVLTF.

This rearrangement joins TRBV10-3 to TRBJ1-3, with 11 bases aligning to TRBD1. The CDR3 extends over 19 amino acids. V lost 6 bases, J lost 0 bases, and 13 bases stayed unmatched. Germline values: CDR1 ENHRY, CDR2 SYGVKD. CDR3 bases: TGTGCCATCAGATCGGGACAGGGGGTGCCGATAAGCTCTGGAAACACCATATATTTT. Its protein is CAIRSGQGVPISSGNTIYF.

Only a few counts were recorded for this clonotype. V is TRBV23-1 and J is TRBJ1-2; D uncertain. TRBV23-1 is reported as an ORF; its role is uncertain. This CDR3 has 17 residues. Trimming removed 0 bases from V and 2 bases from J, with 16 bases in between. In DNA, the CDR3 is TGCGCCAGCAGTCAATCGCTCCGCTGGGAAAAGAACTATGGCTACACCTTC. Its protein is CASSQSLRWEKNYGYTF.

This clonotype was detected only a few times. This chain joins TRBV28 and TRBJ1-1; the D gene is possibly TRBD1 (6 bases). This CDR3 spans 12 amino acids. Trimming removed 6 bases from V and 11 bases from J, with 16 bases in between. Germline loops: CDR1 MDHEN, CDR2 SYDVKM. This CDR3 reads CASSPTGSHAFF. In DNA form, the CDR3 reads TGTGCCAGCAGCCCTACAGGGAGTCACGCTTTCTTT.

Only a few counts were recorded for this clonotype. The chain links TRBV12-3 or TRBV12-4 to TRBJ1-6; D remains ambiguous. Trimming removed 7 bases at V and 5 bases at J, with 15 bases between. The CDR3 is 15 amino acids. Here the CDR3 DNA reads TGTGCCAGCACCCTCCGGCGCGAAAATAATTCACCCCTCCACTTT. Translation: CASTLRRENNSPLHF.

This clonotype came up many times. The V and J genes are TRBV28 and TRBJ1-2; a weak D match, TRBD1 (6 bases). The germline gives CDR1 MDHEN, CDR2 SYDVKM. This CDR3 is 15 amino acids long. V lost 1 base to trimming and J lost 4 bases, with 13 bases between them. CDR3 region: CASSLFTPGAYGYTF. The CDR3 DNA reads as TGTGCCAGCAGTTTATTTACCCCAGGGGCCTATGGCTACACCTTC.

V is TRBV6-5 and J is TRBJ2-3; D may be TRBD1 (5 bases). This CDR3 spans 12 amino acids. V was trimmed by 5 bases and J by 4 bases, leaving 7 bases between them. The V gene's germline CDR1 is MNHEY and CDR2 SVGAGI. CDR3 sequence: CASSTTADTQYF. In nucleotides, the CDR3 is TGTGCCAGCAGTACGACAGCAGATACGCAGTATTTT.

The rearrangement links TRBV29-1 to TRBJ2-1, with D possibly being TRBD1 (5 bases). Germline lookup yields CDR1 SQVTM and CDR2 ANQGSEA. Deletions cut 7 bases from V and 0 bases from J, with 13 bases between. This CDR3 is built from 14 residues. CDR3 amino acids: CSATTGSSYNEQFF. In DNA, the CDR3 is TGCAGCGCGACCACAGGCAGCTCCTACAATGAGCAGTTCTTC.

This clonotype was seen a few times. The chain employs TRBV20-1 and TRBJ2-2; no reliable D call. The CDR3 contains 14 residues. Germline V gene lookup returns CDR1 DFQATT and CDR2 SNEGSKA (reference sequence). Trimming stripped 4 bases from V and 3 bases from J, with 12 bases between. The CDR3 sequence is CSATFPQDTGELFF. For the CDR3, the DNA is TGCAGTGCTACCTTCCCGCAGGACACCGGGGAGCTGTTTTTT.